Following are 26 T cell receptor beta chains from one sample sequenced in a study of T-cell memory formation after mild COVID-19 (dated by TCRdb to the early 2020s). Library preparation used 5' RACE. The run used an Illumina NovaSeq 6000. TCRdb reworked the public reads: Q25 trimming with fastp, MiXCR clone assembly, productive beta chains retained. Each CDR3 protein appears once, grouped with its most common genes and DNA. The sample table lists 300,000 to 400,000 distinct CDR3 sequences, 20% to 25% of them with a count of one. Roughly an eighth of the sample comes from the top ten. The sample was PBMCs or a T cell subset sorted from them (not recorded which). The receptors were sampled from an adult woman who had mild COVID-19 (a few samples of this study predate the infection). The sample titles of this study are shuffled in the database, so cell type and time point are left out; the donor was told from shared clones.

This clonotype was detected a few times. The chain is built from TRBV19 and TRBJ1-2; TRBD1 agrees at 7 bases. The CDR3 covers 14 residues. J lost 3 bases, V lost 11 bases, and 12 bases had no gene match. CDR1 is LNHDA and CDR2 is SQIVND in the germline V gene (reference sequence). The DNA of the CDR3 is TGTGCCGTCGTAGGCCCAGACAGGGACTATGGCTACACCTTC. This encodes CAVVGPDRDYGYTF.

This clonotype was observed at least ten times. This chain's CDR3 is CSATLAGGPRQETQYF. In nucleotides, the CDR3 is TGCAGTGCTACTCTAGCGGGGGGGCCTAGGCAAGAGACCCAGTACTTC. The chain recombines TRBV20-1 with TRBJ2-5; 12 positions match TRBD2. V dropped 4 bases and J dropped 2; count of bases not matched to a gene: 8. Looked up from germline, CDR1 is DFQATT and CDR2 is SNEGSKA (reference sequence). The CDR3 totals 16 residues.

This clonotype was counted only a few times. The chain links TRBV7-9 to TRBJ2-5; D perhaps matches TRBD1 (5 bases). The CDR3 is 17 amino acids. V shed 5 bases and J shed 5 bases, with 24 bases lying between them. Germline V gene lookup returns CDR1 SEHNR and CDR2 FQNEAQ (reference sequence). The CDR3 spells CASSRSPLRVPRETQYF. In DNA, the CDR3 is TGTGCCAGCAGCCGATCTCCCCTCAGGGTCCCCCGGGAGACCCAGTACTTC.

V gene TRBV9 combines with J gene TRBJ2-3; D is ambiguous. The CDR3 spans 16 residues. Looked up from germline, CDR1 is SGDLS and CDR2 is YYNGEE. Trimming took off 0 bases at V and 0 bases at J, with 11 bases between the two ends. The CDR3 sequence is CASSVAARGSTDTQYF. The CDR3 nucleotides are TGTGCCAGCAGCGTAGCGGCTAGAGGTAGCACAGATACGCAGTATTTT.

This clonotype came up a few times. The chain has TRBV6-5 and TRBJ1-1; weak D call: TRBD1 (5 bases). Germline V gives CDR1 MNHEY, CDR2 SVGAGI. This CDR3 region has 18 residues. V shed 6 bases and J shed 1 base, with 24 bases lying between them. The CDR3 region is CASSYDGGARRGNTEAFF. In DNA form, the CDR3 reads TGTGCCAGCAGCTACGACGGTGGGGCCCGAAGAGGGAACACTGAAGCTTTCTTT.

The chain carries TRBV24-1 and TRBJ1-2; D remains unclear. V was trimmed by 3 bases and J by 5 bases, leaving 12 bases between them. This CDR3 is built from 14 residues. Germline-derived CDR1 and CDR2 are KGHDR and SFDVKD. CDR3 nucleotides: TGTGCCACCAGTGATATACTAGGACCATATGGCTACACCTTC. Translation gives CATSDILGPYGYTF.

The rearrangement joins TRBV4-1 to TRBJ1-1; TRBD1 might be the D (5 bases). Germline values: CDR1 MGHRA, CDR2 YSYEKL. Trimming cost V 7 bases and J 4 bases, with 13 bases left between them. The CDR3 length is 13 residues. The CDR3 nucleotides read TGCGCCAGCACTTCGGGGGGTGCCACTGAAGCTTTCTTT. It translates to CASTSGGATEAFF.

This clonotype showed up just a few times. This chain uses TRBV25-1 with TRBJ1-5, with a tentative D call TRBD1 (5 bases). Germline CDR1 and CDR2: MGHDK and SYGVNS. The CDR3 runs 16 residues. The germline V and J ends were trimmed by 0 bases and 7 bases, with 16 bases remaining between them. CDR3 sequence reads: CASSEYIRDEVQPQHF. Here the CDR3 DNA reads TGTGCCAGCAGTGAATATATCAGGGACGAGGTCCAGCCCCAGCATTTT.

This clonotype has just a few counts. V is TRBV12-3 or TRBV12-4 and J is TRBJ2-3, with a tentative D call TRBD2 (7 bases). V was cut by 8 bases and J by 2 bases, with 26 bases left in between. The CDR3 contains 18 residues. For the CDR3, the DNA is TGTGCCAGCCGGGCCCGACGCGGAGAAGCGGGACACACAGATACGCAGTATTTT. Residues: CASRARRGEAGHTDTQYF.

The gene calls are TRBV11-2 and TRBJ2-7; D is ambiguous. CDR1 SGHAT and CDR2 FQNNGV come from the germline V gene. The CDR3 runs 14 residues. V was cut by 1 base and J by 2 bases, with 9 bases left in between. CDR3 DNA: TGTGCCAGCAGCTTAGGGTTTGGAGCCTACGAGCAGTACTTC. Its translation: CASSLGFGAYEQYF.

The gene calls are TRBV29-1 and TRBJ1-1; D is unresolved. V gave up 4 bases and J gave up 0 bases, with 9 bases separating them. This CDR3 comprises 13 residues. Germline CDR1 and CDR2: SQVTM and ANQGSEA. The CDR3 region is CSVASRLNTEAFF. DNA of the CDR3: TGCAGCGTTGCCTCGAGGTTGAACACTGAAGCTTTCTTT.

Many counts were recorded for this clonotype. The rearrangement links TRBV10-3 to TRBJ1-4; D is unresolved. The CDR3 covers 13 residues. Germline V gene lookup returns CDR1 ENHRY and CDR2 SYGVKD. The V end lost 2 bases, the J end lost 7 bases, and 8 bases lay between the germline ends. The CDR3 region is CAISEPRREKLFF. The CDR3 nucleotides are TGTGCCATCAGTGAGCCGAGGCGTGAAAAACTGTTTTTT.

This clonotype was detected a few times. The rearrangement joins TRBV9 to TRBJ2-7; 8 nucleotides align to TRBD1. Germline V gene data show CDR1 as SGDLS and CDR2 as YYNGEE. The V and J ends lost 4 bases and 0 bases, in that order; junction bases with no gene match: 6. CDR3 size: 15 residues. The CDR3 nucleotides read TGTGCCAGCAGCCCCCGACAGGGGATCTCCTACGAGCAGTACTTC. Translated: CASSPRQGISYEQYF.

CDR3 amino acids: CATLKGQSYNEQFF. DNA for the CDR3: TGTGCCACCCTAAAGGGACAGTCCTACAATGAGCAGTTCTTC. The chain employs TRBV12-3 or TRBV12-4 and TRBJ2-1; 7 nucleotides align to TRBD1. The CDR3 consists of 14 residues. Unmatched junction bases numbered 7, after V lost 10 bases and J lost 1 base.

The chain is built from TRBV9 and TRBJ2-1, with D perhaps TRBD2 (6 bases). This CDR3 contains 16 residues. The V gene's germline CDR1 is SGDLS and CDR2 YYNGEE. The ends were cut back, 2 bases at V and 7 bases at J, with 19 bases in the middle. Written as DNA, the CDR3 is TGTGCCAGCAGCGTCATCAATAGCGGAGCAGTTAATGAGCAGTTCTTC. This sequence encodes CASSVINSGAVNEQFF.

The chain couples TRBV3-2 to TRBJ2-7. TRBV3-2 is an annotated pseudogene. The CDR3 runs 16 residues. CDR3 in DNA: TGTGCCAGCAGCCAAGATCTGGGACGATGGCCCTACGAGCAGTACTTC. It specifies CASSQDLGRWPYEQYF.

This clonotype has just a few counts. This chain connects TRBV5-5 to TRBJ2-7, with a tentative D call TRBD1 (5 bases). The CDR3 is made up of 16 amino acids. Per the germline V gene, CDR1 is SGHKS and CDR2 is YYEKEE (reference sequence). Trimming removed 2 bases from V and 0 bases from J, with 15 bases in between. The CDR3 nucleotides are TGTGCCAGCAGCTTTGGGTTCGTGACAGCCTCCTACGAGCAGTACTTC. This codes for CASSFGFVTASYEQYF.

This chain links TRBV20-1 with TRBJ2-7; possibly TRBD2 for D (6 bases). The CDR3 loop spans 13 amino acids. Per germline, CDR1 DFQATT and CDR2 SNEGSKA (reference sequence). V dropped 4 bases and J dropped 2 bases, with 12 bases sitting between them. The CDR3 nucleotides are TGCAGTGCTAACGGGGGAGACACCTACGAGCAGTACTTC. Protein product: CSANGGDTYEQYF.

In this sample, this clonotype turned up a few times. The CDR3 loop reads CATSRGTGYPGELFF. Here the CDR3 DNA reads TGTGCCACCAGCAGAGGGACAGGGTATCCCGGGGAGCTGTTTTTT. This chain connects TRBV15 to TRBJ2-2, with TRBD1 matching over 8 bases. Per the germline V gene, CDR1 is LNHNV and CDR2 is YYDKDF (reference sequence). The V gene end was trimmed by 1 base and the J gene end by 6 bases; junction bases not matched to a gene: 4. The length of the CDR3 is 15 residues.

V and J are TRBV12-3 or TRBV12-4 and TRBJ2-7; D is unclear. V gave up 5 bases and J gave up 7 bases, with 15 bases separating them. CDR3 length: 13 residues. CDR3 in DNA: TGTGCCAGCAGTCCTCCCCGGGTTGGGGAGCAGTACTTC. It specifies CASSPPRVGEQYF.

This rearrangement joins TRBV18 to TRBJ1-1; no clear D gene. The ends were cut back, 1 base at V and 0 bases at J, with 12 bases in the middle. The CDR3 length is 16 residues. Germline loops: CDR1 KGHSH, CDR2 LQKENI. As DNA, the CDR3 is TGTGCCAGCTCACCACGACCGAGGGAATTGAACACTGAAGCTTTCTTT. Its protein product is CASSPRPRELNTEAFF.

The V and J genes are TRBV24-1 and TRBJ2-5; D is undetermined. Per germline, CDR1 KGHDR and CDR2 SFDVKD. CDR3 length: 14 amino acids. V gave up 4 bases and J gave up 6 bases, with 14 bases separating them. This chain's CDR3 is CATSDGILGKTQYF. The CDR3 bases are TGTGCCACCAGTGACGGTATTCTGGGGAAGACCCAGTACTTC.

The rearrangement joins TRBV30 to TRBJ2-1; 7 bases line up with TRBD1. Trimming cost V 4 bases and J 3 bases; bases outside gene matches: 6. CDR1 is GTSNPN, CDR2 SVGIG, per germline (reference sequence). This CDR3 is 14 amino acids long. In nucleotides, the CDR3 is TGTGCCTGGATTGTCAGGGGGTACTACAATGAGCAGTTCTTC. Its translation: CAWIVRGYYNEQFF.

The chain joins TRBV5-1 to TRBJ1-1; 7 nucleotides line up with TRBD1. CDR1 is SGHRS, CDR2 YFSETQ, per germline. The CDR3 spans 17 residues. With 2 bases clipped from V and 0 bases from J, the junction kept 10 bases outside the gene matches. In nucleotides, the CDR3 is TGCGCCAGCAGCTTAAGGGACAGCCATTTCATGAACACTGAAGCTTTCTTT. As protein: CASSLRDSHFMNTEAFF.

V and J are TRBV6-6 and TRBJ2-3; 9 nucleotides align to TRBD2. Germline assignment: CDR1 MNHNY and CDR2 SVGAGI (reference sequence). V trimming: 8 bases; J trimming: 0 bases; junction bases outside the gene matches: 24. CDR3 length equals 21 residues. The CDR3 region has the DNA TGTGCCAGCCGGGGCCGGAGCGAGCCTTGGGCTAGCGGGAAGAGCACAGATACGCAGTATTTT. Its protein is CASRGRSEPWASGKSTDTQYF.

This clonotype came up a few times. This chain links TRBV5-1 with TRBJ1-2; no clear D. Trimming left V 6 bases short and J 2 bases short, with 8 bases between. This CDR3 region has 12 residues. Germline CDR1 SGHRS, CDR2 YFSETQ. CDR3 protein: CASTTENYGYTF. The CDR3 DNA reads TGCGCCAGCACGACGGAAAACTATGGCTACACCTTC. The entire variable domain, with the rest obtained from reference TRBV5-1 and TRBJ1-2, is as follows: KAGVTQTPRYLIKTRGQQVTLSCSPISGHRSVSWYQQTPGQGLQFLFEYFSETQRNKGNFPGRFSGRQFSNSRSEMNVSTLELGDSALYLCASTTENYGYTFGSGTRLTVV.